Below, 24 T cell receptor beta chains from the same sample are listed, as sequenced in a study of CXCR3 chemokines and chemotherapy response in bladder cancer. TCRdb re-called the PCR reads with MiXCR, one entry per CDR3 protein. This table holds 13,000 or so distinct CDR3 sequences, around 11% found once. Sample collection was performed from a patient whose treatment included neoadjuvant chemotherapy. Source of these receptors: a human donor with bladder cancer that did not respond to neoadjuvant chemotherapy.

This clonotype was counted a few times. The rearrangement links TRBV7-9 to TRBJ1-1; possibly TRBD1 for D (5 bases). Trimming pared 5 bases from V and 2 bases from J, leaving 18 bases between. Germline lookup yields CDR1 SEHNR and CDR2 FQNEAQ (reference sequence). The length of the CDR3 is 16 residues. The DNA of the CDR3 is TGTGCCAGCAGCCCCTGGGGGGGAGAAGTAAACACTGAAGCTTTCTTT. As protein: CASSPWGGEVNTEAFF.

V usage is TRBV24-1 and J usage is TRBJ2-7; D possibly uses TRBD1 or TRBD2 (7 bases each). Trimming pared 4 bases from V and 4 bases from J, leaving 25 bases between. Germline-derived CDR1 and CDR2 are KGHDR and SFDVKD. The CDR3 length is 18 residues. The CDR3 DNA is TGTGCCACCAGTGAGGGGACAGTGGAGGCCGGGGGGCATTACGAGCAGTACTTC. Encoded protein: CATSEGTVEAGGHYEQYF.

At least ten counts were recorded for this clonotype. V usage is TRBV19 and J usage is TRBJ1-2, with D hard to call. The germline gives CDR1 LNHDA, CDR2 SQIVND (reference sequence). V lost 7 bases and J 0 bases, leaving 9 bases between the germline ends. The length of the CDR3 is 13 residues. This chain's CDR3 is CASIDRSNYGYTF. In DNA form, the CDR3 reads TGTGCCAGTATCGACCGTTCTAACTATGGCTACACCTTC.

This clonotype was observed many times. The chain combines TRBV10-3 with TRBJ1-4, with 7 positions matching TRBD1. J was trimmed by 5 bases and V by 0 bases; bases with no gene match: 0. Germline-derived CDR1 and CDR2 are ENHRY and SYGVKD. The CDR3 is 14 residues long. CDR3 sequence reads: CAISESTGNEKLFF. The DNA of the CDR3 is TGTGCCATCAGTGAGTCGACAGGGAATGAAAAACTGTTTTTT.

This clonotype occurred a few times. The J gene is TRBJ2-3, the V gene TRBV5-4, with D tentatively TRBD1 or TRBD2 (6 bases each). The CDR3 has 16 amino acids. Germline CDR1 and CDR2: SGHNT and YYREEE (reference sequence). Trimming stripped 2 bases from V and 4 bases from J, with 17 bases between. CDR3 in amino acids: CASSLGGLLHADTQYF. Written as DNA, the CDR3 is TGTGCCAGCAGCTTAGGGGGACTCCTACATGCAGATACGCAGTATTTT.

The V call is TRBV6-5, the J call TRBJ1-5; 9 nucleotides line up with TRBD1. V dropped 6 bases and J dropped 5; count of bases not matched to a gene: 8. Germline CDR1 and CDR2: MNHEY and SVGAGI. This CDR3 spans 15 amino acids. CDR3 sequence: CASSSRTGGDQPQHF. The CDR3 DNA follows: TGTGCCAGCAGCTCTCGCACAGGGGGCGATCAGCCCCAGCATTTT.

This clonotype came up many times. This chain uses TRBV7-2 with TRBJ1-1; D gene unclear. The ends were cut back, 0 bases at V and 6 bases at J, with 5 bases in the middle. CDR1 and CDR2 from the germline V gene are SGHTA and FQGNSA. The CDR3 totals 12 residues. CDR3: CASSLAGPEAFF. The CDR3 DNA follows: TGTGCCAGCAGCTTAGCAGGGCCTGAAGCTTTCTTT.

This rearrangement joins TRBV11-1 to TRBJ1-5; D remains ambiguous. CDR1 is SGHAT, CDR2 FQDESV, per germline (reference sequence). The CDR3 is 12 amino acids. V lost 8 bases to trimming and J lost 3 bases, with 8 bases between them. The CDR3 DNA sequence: TGTGCCAGCTCCCAGCTCAATCAGCCCCAGCATTTT. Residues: CASSQLNQPQHF.

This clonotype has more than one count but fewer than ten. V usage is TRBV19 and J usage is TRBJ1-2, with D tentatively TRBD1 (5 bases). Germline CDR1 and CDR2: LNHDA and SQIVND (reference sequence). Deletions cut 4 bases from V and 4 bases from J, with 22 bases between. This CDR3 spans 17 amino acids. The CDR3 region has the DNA TGTGCCAGTAGTACCATCCAACTGGGGGTCCAGATCTATGGCTACACCTTC. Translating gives CASSTIQLGVQIYGYTF.

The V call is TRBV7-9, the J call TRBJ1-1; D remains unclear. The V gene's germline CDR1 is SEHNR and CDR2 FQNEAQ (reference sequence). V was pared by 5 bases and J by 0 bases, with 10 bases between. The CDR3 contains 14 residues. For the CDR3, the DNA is TGTGCCAGCAGCCCCACGGGTTTGAACACTGAAGCTTTCTTT. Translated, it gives CASSPTGLNTEAFF.

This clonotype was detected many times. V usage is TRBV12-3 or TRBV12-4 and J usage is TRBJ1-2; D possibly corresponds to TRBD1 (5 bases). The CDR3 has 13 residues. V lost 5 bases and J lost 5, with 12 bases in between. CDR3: CASSPLQGYGYTF. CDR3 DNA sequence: TGTGCCAGCAGTCCCCTCCAGGGATATGGCTACACCTTC.

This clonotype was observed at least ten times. The CDR3 DNA follows: TGTGCCAGTAGTATAGGGGGCAGGGCAGGGGCAACCAATCAGCCCCAGCATTTT. It yields the protein CASSIGGRAGATNQPQHF. V gene TRBV19 combines with J gene TRBJ1-5, with TRBD1 as a possible D gene (6 bases). The CDR3 is made up of 18 amino acids. V lost 1 base to trimming and J lost 3 bases, with 19 bases between them. Germline V gives CDR1 LNHDA, CDR2 SQIVND (reference sequence).

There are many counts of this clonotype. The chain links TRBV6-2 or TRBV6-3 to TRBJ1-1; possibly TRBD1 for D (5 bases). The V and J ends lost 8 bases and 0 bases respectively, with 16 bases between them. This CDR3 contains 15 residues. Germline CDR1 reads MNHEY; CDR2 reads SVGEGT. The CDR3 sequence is CASRSQRGLNTEAFF. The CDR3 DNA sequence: TGTGCCAGCCGTAGCCAGAGGGGATTGAACACTGAAGCTTTCTTT.

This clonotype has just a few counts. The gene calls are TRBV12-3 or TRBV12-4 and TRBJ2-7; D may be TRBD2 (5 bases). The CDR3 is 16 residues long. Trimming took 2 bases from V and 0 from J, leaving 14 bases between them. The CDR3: CASSLSPQRSSYEQYF. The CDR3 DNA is TGTGCCAGCAGTTTAAGCCCCCAGCGGAGCTCCTACGAGCAGTACTTC.

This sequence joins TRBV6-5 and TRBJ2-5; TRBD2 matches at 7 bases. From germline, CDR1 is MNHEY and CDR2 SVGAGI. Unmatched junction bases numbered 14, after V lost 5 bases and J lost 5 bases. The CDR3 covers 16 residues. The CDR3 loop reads CASSPRGTGGRETQYF. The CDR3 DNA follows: TGTGCCAGCAGTCCCCGGGGGACGGGAGGACGGGAGACCCAGTACTTC.

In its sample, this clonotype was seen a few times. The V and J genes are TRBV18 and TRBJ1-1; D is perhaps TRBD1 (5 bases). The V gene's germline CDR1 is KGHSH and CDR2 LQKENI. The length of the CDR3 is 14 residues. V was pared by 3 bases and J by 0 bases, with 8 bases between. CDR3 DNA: TGTGCCAGCTCACCGGACATCATGAACACTGAAGCTTTCTTT. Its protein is CASSPDIMNTEAFF.

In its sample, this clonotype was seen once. The CDR3 here is CGSYSGTGGQQYF. CDR3 DNA: TGTGGCAGTTACTCAGGGACAGGGGGCCAGCAGTACTTC. The V call is TRBV6-2 or TRBV6-3, the J call TRBJ2-7, with TRBD1 identical over 12 bases. Germline values: CDR1 MNHEY, CDR2 SVGEGT. The CDR3 runs 13 residues.

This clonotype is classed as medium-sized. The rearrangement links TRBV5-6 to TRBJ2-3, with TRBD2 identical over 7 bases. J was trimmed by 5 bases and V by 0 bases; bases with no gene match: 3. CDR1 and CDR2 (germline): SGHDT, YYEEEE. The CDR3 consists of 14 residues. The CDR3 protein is CASSLALAIDTQYF. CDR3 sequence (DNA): TGTGCCAGCAGCTTGGCACTAGCGATAGATACGCAGTATTTT.

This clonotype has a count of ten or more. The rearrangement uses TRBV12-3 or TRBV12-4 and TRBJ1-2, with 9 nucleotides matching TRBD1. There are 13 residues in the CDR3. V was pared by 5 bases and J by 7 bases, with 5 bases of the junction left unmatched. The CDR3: CASSLGQGRGYTF. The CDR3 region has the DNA TGTGCCAGCAGTCTGGGACAGGGCCGTGGCTACACCTTC.

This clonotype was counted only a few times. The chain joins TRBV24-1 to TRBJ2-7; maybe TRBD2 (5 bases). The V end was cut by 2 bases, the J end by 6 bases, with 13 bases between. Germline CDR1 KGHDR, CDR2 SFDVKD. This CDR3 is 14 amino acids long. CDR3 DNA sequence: TGTGCCACCAGTGATTGGCCTAGCCGCAGCGAGCAGTACTTC. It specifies CATSDWPSRSEQYF.

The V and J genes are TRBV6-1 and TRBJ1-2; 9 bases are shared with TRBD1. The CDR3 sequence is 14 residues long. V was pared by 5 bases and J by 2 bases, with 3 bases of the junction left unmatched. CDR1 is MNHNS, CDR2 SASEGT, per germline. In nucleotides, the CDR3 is TGTGCCAGCAGTCGAGACAGGGGGAACTATGGCTACACCTTC. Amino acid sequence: CASSRDRGNYGYTF.

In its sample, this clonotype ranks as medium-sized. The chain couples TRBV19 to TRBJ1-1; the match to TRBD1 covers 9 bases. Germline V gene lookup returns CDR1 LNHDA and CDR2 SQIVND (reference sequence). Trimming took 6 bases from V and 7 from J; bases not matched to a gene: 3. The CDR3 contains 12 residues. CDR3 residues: CASSPGQGEAFF. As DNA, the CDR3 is TGTGCCAGTAGCCCGGGACAGGGTGAAGCTTTCTTT.

CDR3 protein: CASSLGTGREETQYF. As DNA, the CDR3 is TGTGCCAGCAGTCTCGGGACAGGGCGGGAAGAGACCCAGTACTTC. The rearrangement joins TRBV11-3 to TRBJ2-5, with 9 bases lining up with TRBD1. Trimming at V came to 6 bases and at J to 3 bases, leaving 8 bases not matched to a gene. The CDR3 covers 15 residues. Germline-derived CDR1 and CDR2 are SGHNT and YENEEA.

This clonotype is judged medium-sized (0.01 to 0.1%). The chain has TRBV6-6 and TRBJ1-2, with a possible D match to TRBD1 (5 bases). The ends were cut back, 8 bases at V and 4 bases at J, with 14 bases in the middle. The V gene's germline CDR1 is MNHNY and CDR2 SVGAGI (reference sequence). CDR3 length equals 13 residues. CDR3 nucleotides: TGTGCCAGCCTTCTTGGGGGAGGCTATGGCTACACCTTC. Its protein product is CASLLGGGYGYTF.